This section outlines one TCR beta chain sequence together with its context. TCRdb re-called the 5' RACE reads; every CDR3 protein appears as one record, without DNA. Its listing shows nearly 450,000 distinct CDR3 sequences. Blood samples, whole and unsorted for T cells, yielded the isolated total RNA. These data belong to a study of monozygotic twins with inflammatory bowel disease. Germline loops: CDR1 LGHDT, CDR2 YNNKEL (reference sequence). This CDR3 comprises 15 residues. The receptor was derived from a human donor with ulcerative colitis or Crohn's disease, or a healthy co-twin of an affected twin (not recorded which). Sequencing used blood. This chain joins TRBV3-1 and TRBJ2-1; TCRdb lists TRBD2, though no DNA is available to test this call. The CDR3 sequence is CASSQVAEGFDEQFF.